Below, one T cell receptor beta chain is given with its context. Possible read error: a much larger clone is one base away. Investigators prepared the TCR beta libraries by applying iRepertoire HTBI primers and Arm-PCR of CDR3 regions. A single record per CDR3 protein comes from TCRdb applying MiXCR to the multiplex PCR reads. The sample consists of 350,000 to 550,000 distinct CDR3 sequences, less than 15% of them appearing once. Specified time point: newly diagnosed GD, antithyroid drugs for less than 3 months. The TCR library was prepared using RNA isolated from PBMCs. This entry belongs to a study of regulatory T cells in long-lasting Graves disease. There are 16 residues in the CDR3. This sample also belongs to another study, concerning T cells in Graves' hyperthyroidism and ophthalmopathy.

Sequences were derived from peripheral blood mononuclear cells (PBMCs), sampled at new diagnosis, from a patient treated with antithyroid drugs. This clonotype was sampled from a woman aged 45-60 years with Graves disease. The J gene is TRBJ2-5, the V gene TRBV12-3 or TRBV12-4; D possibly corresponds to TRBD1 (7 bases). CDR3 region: CAISSAGGGRRETQYF. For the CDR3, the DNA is TGTGCCATCAGTTCAGCCGGAGGGGGCCGTAGGGAGACCCAGTACTTC.